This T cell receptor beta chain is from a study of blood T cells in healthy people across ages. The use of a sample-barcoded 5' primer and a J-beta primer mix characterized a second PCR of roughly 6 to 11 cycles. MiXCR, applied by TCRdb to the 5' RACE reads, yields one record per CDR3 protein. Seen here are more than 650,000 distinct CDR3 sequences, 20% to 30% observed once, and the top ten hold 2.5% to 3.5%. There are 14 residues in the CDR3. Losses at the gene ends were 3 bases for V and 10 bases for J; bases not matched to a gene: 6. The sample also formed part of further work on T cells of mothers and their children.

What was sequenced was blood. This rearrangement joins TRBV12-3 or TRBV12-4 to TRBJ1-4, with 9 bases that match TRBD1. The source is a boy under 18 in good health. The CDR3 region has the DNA TGTGCCAGCAGTTTCACAGGGGGACAGGGAAAACTGTTTTTT. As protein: CASSFTGGQGKLFF.